The 20 T cell receptor beta chains reported below all come from one sample, sequenced in a study of T cells in Graves' hyperthyroidism and ophthalmopathy. Amplification of TCR beta CDR3 regions used RNA as the template. HTBI primers drove first-round RT-PCR of the TCR CDR3. MiXCR was run by TCRdb on the multiplex PCR reads, yielding one entry per CDR3 protein. The data contain hundreds of thousands of distinct CDR3 sequences, approximately 15% of them singletons. Sequenced input: blood. These receptors were taken from a woman between 18 and 29 years old with Graves' hyperthyroidism.

This clonotype was observed many times. The chain combines TRBV4-3 with TRBJ2-2; 7 positions agree with TRBD2. Germline V gives CDR1 LGHNA, CDR2 YSLEER. Trimming at V came to 4 bases and at J to 5 bases, leaving 4 bases not matched to a gene. The CDR3 is 14 amino acids. CDR3 region: CASSPLGGTGELFF. CDR3 DNA sequence: TGCGCCAGCAGCCCCCTGGGGGGGACCGGGGAGCTGTTTTTT.

The chain has TRBV24-1 and TRBJ1-2; D gene ambiguous. V was pared by 3 bases and J by 1 base, with 8 bases between. The CDR3 is made up of 14 amino acids. Germline lookup yields CDR1 KGHDR and CDR2 SFDVKD. CDR3 amino acids: CATSDQTYNYGYTF. The CDR3, as DNA: TGTGCCACCAGTGATCAGACATATAACTATGGCTACACCTTC.

A few counts support this clonotype. The J gene is TRBJ2-1, the V gene TRBV4-3, with a tentative D call TRBD2 (5 bases). CDR3 size: 14 residues. Germline V gene lookup returns CDR1 LGHNA and CDR2 YSLEER. V was pared by 0 bases and J by 7 bases, with 10 bases between. CDR3 DNA: TGCGCCAGCAGCCAAGAGACTACCCGGAATGAGCAGTTCTTC. It is translated as CASSQETTRNEQFF.

This clonotype was seen a handful of times. The chain is built from TRBV7-2 and TRBJ2-5; a weak D match, TRBD2 (5 bases). V dropped 1 base and J dropped 4 bases, with 10 bases sitting between them. Per germline, CDR1 SGHTA and CDR2 FQGNSA. There are 14 residues in the CDR3. DNA of the CDR3: TGTGCCAGCAGCTTAGGAGGGCCGGGAGAGACCCAGTACTTC. This encodes CASSLGGPGETQYF.

This clonotype was recorded at least ten times. CDR3 in amino acids: CASSPKRGTEAFF. The CDR3 DNA is TGTGCCAGCAGTCCGAAGCGGGGCACTGAAGCTTTCTTT. The chain joins TRBV12-3 or TRBV12-4 to TRBJ1-1; no definite D call. The CDR3 is made up of 13 amino acids. Trimming removed 5 bases from V and 4 bases from J, with 11 bases in between.

The CDR3 loop is CASSHLTSVTGELFF. The CDR3 bases are TGTGCCAGCAGCCATCTAACTAGCGTAACCGGGGAGCTGTTTTTT. The rearrangement links TRBV7-9 to TRBJ2-2, with 7 bases identical to TRBD2. Germline V CDR1 and CDR2: SEHNR, FQNEAQ (reference sequence). The CDR3 loop spans 15 amino acids. Trimming at V came to 5 bases and at J to 5 bases, leaving 8 bases not matched to a gene.

This chain's CDR3 is CASSFRTGDEGYTF. The DNA for the CDR3 is TGTGCCAGCAGCTTCCGGACAGGGGATGAAGGCTACACCTTC. The rearrangement uses TRBV9 and TRBJ1-2; 9 bases are a match to TRBD1. The CDR3 has 14 amino acids. With 4 bases clipped from V and 8 bases from J, the junction kept 9 bases outside the gene matches. The germline V gene encodes CDR1 SGDLS and CDR2 YYNGEE.

This clonotype was recorded at least ten times. J is TRBJ2-5 and V is TRBV7-8, with a tentative D call TRBD2 (5 bases). The CDR3 totals 15 residues. Germline CDR1 SGHVS, CDR2 FQNEAQ. Trimming took off 0 bases at V and 4 bases at J, with 12 bases between the two ends. Here the CDR3 DNA reads TGTGCCAGCAGCTTAGCGCACGGGAACCGAGAGACCCAGTACTTC. It specifies CASSLAHGNRETQYF.

This clonotype has at least ten counts. The V and J genes are TRBV27 and TRBJ2-3; no reliable D call. The CDR3 contains 13 residues. The germline V gene encodes CDR1 MNHEY and CDR2 SMNVEV (reference sequence). V was shortened by 6 bases and J by 2 bases, with 9 bases between the two germline ends. The CDR3 protein is CASRAPFTDTQYF. The CDR3 region has the DNA TGTGCCAGCAGAGCTCCGTTCACAGATACGCAGTATTTT.

This clonotype was observed at least ten times. The chain joins TRBV18 to TRBJ2-5, with a tentative D call TRBD1 (5 bases). CDR1 KGHSH and CDR2 LQKENI come from the germline V gene. The CDR3 is 14 amino acids. V was clipped by 6 bases and J by 0 bases, with 11 bases between them. The chain's CDR3 is CASSPQGNQETQYF. CDR3 nucleotide sequence: TGTGCCAGCTCGCCTCAGGGCAACCAAGAGACCCAGTACTTC.

This clonotype was seen more than once but under ten times. V and J are TRBV20-1 and TRBJ2-1; D gene ambiguous. The CDR3 extends over 12 amino acids. V was clipped by 5 bases and J by 6 bases, with 11 bases between them. The germline V gene has CDR1 DFQATT and CDR2 SNEGSKA (reference sequence). The CDR3 spells CSAPLVANEQFF. CDR3 in DNA: TGCAGTGCTCCCCTTGTCGCCAATGAGCAGTTCTTC.

This clonotype has a count of ten or more. J is TRBJ2-5 and V is TRBV5-1; TRBD2 might be the D (6 bases). The CDR3 length is 15 residues. The V gene's germline CDR1 is SGHRS and CDR2 YFSETQ. V lost 2 bases and J lost 5, with 16 bases in between. The CDR3 region is CASSLPGTHTETQYF. For the CDR3, the DNA is TGCGCCAGCAGCTTACCCGGGACTCATACGGAGACCCAGTACTTC.

The chain recombines TRBV12-3 or TRBV12-4 with TRBJ2-3; D not certain. The V end lost 3 bases, the J end lost 0 bases, and 13 bases lay between the germline ends. The CDR3 covers 16 residues. The CDR3 is CASSFLMHSSTDTQYF. For the CDR3, the DNA is TGTGCCAGCAGTTTTTTGATGCACTCTAGCACAGATACGCAGTATTTT.

The sample holds many counts of this clonotype. The chain combines TRBV13 with TRBJ2-5, with 12 bases lining up with TRBD2. There are 17 residues in the CDR3. With V trimmed by 5 bases and J by 5 bases, 12 bases remained unmatched. Germline lookup yields CDR1 PRHDT and CDR2 FYEKMQ (reference sequence). The CDR3 sequence is CASSPPTSGRRSETQYF. The DNA for the CDR3 is TGTGCCAGCAGCCCTCCGACTAGCGGGAGACGGAGCGAGACCCAGTACTTC.

This chain joins TRBV29-1 and TRBJ1-1; D remains unclear. V lost 2 bases to trimming and J lost 0 bases, with 10 bases between them. The CDR3 has 14 residues. Germline V gives CDR1 SQVTM, CDR2 ANQGSEA. The CDR3 DNA reads TGCAGCGTTGAATGGGGTGGAATGAACACTGAAGCTTTCTTT. It translates to CSVEWGGMNTEAFF.

The V call is TRBV27, the J call TRBJ1-6; no clear D. CDR1 MNHEY and CDR2 SMNVEV come from the germline V gene (reference sequence). The CDR3 has 16 residues. The germline V and J ends were trimmed by 3 bases and 2 bases, with 11 bases remaining between them. The CDR3 spells CASSLDRSPYNSPLHF. CDR3 bases: TGTGCCAGCAGTTTGGATCGGTCTCCCTATAATTCACCCCTCCACTTT.

At least ten counts were recorded for this clonotype. The rearrangement links TRBV7-6 to TRBJ2-7, with a tentative D call TRBD2 (5 bases). Between the trimmed V and J ends, which lost 2 bases and 6 bases, there was a span of 14 bases. This CDR3 has 14 residues. CDR1 is SGHVS and CDR2 is FNYEAQ in the germline V gene. CDR3 in DNA: TGTGCCAGCAGCTTAAAAGCGGACTTTACCGAGCAGTACTTC. Protein product: CASSLKADFTEQYF.

This clonotype was detected ten times or more. This chain uses TRBV7-2 with TRBJ1-6, with D unresolved. V was trimmed by 2 bases and J by 4 bases, leaving 12 bases between them. There are 16 residues in the CDR3. Per germline, CDR1 SGHTA and CDR2 FQGNSA. The CDR3 spells CASSLRGVPYNSPLHF. DNA of the CDR3: TGTGCCAGCAGCTTACGTGGGGTCCCGTATAATTCACCCCTCCACTTT.

This clonotype was seen many times. The chain uses TRBV30 and TRBJ2-5; a weak D match, TRBD2 (5 bases). Trimming cost V 1 base and J 4 bases, with 16 bases left between them. CDR1 and CDR2 (germline): GTSNPN, SVGIG (reference sequence). CDR3 length equals 15 residues. The CDR3 spells CAWSAWAKEGETQYF. CDR3 bases: TGTGCCTGGAGTGCGTGGGCCAAAGAGGGAGAGACCCAGTACTTC.

V is TRBV2 and J is TRBJ2-1; 10 bases match TRBD2. The CDR3 has 16 amino acids. The germline CDR1 and CDR2 sequences are SNHLY and FYNNEI. Germline trimming cut 4 bases from V and 7 bases from J; bases unmatched to any gene: 10. The CDR3 nucleotides are TGTGCCAGCAGTGGGGGGCTAGCGGGAGCCTTTAATGAGCAGTTCTTC. Residues: CASSGGLAGAFNEQFF.